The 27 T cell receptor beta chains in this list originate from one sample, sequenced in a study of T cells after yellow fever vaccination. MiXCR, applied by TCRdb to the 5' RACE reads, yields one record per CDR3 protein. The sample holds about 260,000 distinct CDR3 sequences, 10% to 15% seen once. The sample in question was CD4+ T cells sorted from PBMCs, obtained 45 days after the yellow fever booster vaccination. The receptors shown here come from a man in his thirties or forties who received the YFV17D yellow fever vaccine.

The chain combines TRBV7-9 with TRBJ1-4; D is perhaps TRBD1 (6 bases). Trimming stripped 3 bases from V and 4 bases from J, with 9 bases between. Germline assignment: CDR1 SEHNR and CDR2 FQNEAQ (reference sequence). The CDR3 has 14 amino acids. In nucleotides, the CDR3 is TGTGCCAGCAGCTTCAGGGGCGGTAATGAAAAACTGTTTTTT. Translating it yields CASSFRGGNEKLFF.

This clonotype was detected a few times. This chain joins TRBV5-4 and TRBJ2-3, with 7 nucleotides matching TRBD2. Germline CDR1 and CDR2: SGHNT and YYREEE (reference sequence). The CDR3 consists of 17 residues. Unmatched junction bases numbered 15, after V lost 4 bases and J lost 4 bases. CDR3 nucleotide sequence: TGTGCCAGCAGCCGTGGTGGTGGCGGGAGATCAGCAGATACGCAGTATTTT. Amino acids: CASSRGGGGRSADTQYF.

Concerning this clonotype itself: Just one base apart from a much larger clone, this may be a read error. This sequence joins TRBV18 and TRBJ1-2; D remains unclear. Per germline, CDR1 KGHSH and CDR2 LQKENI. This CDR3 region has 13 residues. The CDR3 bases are TGTGACAGCTCACCCCCCCGGGGAGGAGGCTACACCTTC. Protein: CDSSPPRGGGYTF.

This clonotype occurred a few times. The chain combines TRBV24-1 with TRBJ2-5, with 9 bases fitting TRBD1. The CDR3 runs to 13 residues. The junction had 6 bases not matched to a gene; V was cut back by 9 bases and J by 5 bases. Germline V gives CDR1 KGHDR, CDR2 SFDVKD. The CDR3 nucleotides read TGTGCCACCGCAACAGGGGGCAAGGAGACCCAGTACTTC. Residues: CATATGGKETQYF.

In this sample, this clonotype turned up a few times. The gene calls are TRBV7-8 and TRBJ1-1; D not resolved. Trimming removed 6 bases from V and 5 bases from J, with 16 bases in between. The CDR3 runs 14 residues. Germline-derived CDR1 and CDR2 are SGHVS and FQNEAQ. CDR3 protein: CASSSSPRLTEAFF. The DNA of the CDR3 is TGTGCCAGCAGTTCTAGTCCCCGATTGACTGAAGCTTTCTTT.

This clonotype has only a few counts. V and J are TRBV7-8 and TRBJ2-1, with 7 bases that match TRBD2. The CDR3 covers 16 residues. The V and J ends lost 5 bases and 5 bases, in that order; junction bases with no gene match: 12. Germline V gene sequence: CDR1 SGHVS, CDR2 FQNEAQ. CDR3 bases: TGTGCCAGCAGCCCCAAAGCTAGCGGAAGGAACAATGAGCAGTTCTTC. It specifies CASSPKASGRNNEQFF.

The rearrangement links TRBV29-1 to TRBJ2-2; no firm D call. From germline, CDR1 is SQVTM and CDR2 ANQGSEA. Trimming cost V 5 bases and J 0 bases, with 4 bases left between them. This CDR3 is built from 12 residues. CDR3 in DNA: TGCAGCGTTAAGCCGAACACCGGGGAGCTGTTTTTT. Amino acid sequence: CSVKPNTGELFF.

CDR3 residues: CATSRDIWSPNQPQHF. Here the CDR3 DNA reads TGTGCCACCAGCAGAGATATATGGTCCCCCAATCAGCCCCAGCATTTT. This sequence joins TRBV15 and TRBJ1-5; D not resolved. The CDR3 loop spans 16 amino acids. Germline loops: CDR1 LNHNV, CDR2 YYDKDF (reference sequence). V lost 0 bases and J 3 bases, leaving 12 bases between the germline ends.

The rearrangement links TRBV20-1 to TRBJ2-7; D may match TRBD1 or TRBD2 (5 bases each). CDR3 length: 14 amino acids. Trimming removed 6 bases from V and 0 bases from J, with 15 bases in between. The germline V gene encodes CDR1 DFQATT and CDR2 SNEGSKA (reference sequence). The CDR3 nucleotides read TGCAGTGCCGACAGTGGGACGGGCTCCTACGAGCAGTACTTC. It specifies CSADSGTGSYEQYF.

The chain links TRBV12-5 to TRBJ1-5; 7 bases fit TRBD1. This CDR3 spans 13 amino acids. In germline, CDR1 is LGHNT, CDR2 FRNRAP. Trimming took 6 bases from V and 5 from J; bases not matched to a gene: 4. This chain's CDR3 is CASGQGGDQPQHF. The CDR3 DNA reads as TGTGCTAGTGGGCAGGGGGGGGATCAGCCCCAGCATTTT.

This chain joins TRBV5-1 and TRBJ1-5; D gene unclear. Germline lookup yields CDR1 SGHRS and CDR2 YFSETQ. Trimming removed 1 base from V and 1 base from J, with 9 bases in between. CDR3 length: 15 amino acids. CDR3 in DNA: TGCGCCAGCAGCTTGAGTACGGGGAGCAATCAGCCCCAGCATTTT. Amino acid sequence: CASSLSTGSNQPQHF.

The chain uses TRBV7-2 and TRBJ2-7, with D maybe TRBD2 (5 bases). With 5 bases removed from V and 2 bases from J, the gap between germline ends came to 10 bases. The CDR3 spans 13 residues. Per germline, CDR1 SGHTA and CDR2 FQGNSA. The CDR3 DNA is TGTGCCAGCAGCCCGAGGGCAGCCTACGAGCAGTACTTC. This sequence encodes CASSPRAAYEQYF.

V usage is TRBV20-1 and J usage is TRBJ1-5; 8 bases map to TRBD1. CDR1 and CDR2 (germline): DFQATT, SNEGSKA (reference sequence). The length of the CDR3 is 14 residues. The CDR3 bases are TGCGGGGGGCAGGGGGCCGAGGGCAATCAGCCCCAGCATTTT. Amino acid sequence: CGGQGAEGNQPQHF.

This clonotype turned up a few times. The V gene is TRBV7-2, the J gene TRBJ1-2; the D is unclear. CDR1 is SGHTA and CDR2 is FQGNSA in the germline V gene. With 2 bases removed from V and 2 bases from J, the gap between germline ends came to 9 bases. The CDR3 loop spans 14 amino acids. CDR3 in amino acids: CASSLLSINYGYTF. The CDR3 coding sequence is TGTGCCAGCAGCTTACTCAGCATCAACTATGGCTACACCTTC.

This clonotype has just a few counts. The CDR3 is CASNFRANQPQHF. Written as DNA, the CDR3 is TGTGCCAGCAATTTCAGGGCCAATCAGCCCCAGCATTTT. The J gene is TRBJ1-5, the V gene TRBV6-2 or TRBV6-3, with D tentatively TRBD1 (5 bases). Germline CDR1 is MNHEY and CDR2 is SVGEGT. V gave up 7 bases and J gave up 3 bases, with 10 bases separating them. This CDR3 is 13 amino acids long.

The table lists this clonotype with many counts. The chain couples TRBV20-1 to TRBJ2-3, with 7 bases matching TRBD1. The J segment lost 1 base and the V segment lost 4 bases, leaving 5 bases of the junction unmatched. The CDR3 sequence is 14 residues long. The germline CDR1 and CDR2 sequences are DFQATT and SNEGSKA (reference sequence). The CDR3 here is CSATTGSRTDTQYF. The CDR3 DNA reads TGCAGTGCTACGACAGGGTCCCGCACAGATACGCAGTATTTT.

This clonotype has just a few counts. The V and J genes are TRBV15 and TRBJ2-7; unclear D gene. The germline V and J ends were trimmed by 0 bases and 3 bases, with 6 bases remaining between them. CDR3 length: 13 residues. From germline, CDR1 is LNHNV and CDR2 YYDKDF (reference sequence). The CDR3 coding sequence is TGTGCCACCAGCAGAGAGACAAACTACGAGCAGTACTTC. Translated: CATSRETNYEQYF. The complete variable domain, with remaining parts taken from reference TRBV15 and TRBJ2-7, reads DAMVIQNPRYQVTQFGKPVTLSCSQTLNHNVMYWYQQKSSQAPKLLFHYYDKDFNNEADTPDNFQSRRPNTSFCFLDIRSPGLGDTAMYLCATSRETNYEQYFGPGTRLTVT.

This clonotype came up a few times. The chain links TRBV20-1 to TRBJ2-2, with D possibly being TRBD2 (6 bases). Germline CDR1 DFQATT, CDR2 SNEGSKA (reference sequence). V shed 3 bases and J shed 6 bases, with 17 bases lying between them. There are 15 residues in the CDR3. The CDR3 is CSASLTSSIAGELFF. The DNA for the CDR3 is TGCAGTGCTAGCCTGACTAGTTCGATCGCCGGGGAGCTGTTTTTT.

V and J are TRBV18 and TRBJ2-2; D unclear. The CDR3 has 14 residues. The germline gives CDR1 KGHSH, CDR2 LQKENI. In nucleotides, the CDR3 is TGTGCGGGCTCACCACCGGCCAACACCGGGGAGCTGTTTTTT. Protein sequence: CAGSPPANTGELFF.

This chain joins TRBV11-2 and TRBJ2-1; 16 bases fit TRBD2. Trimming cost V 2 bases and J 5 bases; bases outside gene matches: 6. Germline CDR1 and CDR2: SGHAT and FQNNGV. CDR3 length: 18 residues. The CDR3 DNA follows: TGTGCCAGCAGCTTAATGGGACTAGCGGGAGGGCCGAACAATGAGCAGTTCTTC. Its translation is CASSLMGLAGGPNNEQFF.

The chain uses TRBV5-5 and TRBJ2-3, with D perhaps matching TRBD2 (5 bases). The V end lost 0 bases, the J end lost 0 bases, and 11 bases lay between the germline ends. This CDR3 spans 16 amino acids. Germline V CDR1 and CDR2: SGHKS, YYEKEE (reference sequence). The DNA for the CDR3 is TGTGCCAGCAGCTTGGAGGGTCGAGGGAGCACAGATACGCAGTATTTT. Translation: CASSLEGRGSTDTQYF.

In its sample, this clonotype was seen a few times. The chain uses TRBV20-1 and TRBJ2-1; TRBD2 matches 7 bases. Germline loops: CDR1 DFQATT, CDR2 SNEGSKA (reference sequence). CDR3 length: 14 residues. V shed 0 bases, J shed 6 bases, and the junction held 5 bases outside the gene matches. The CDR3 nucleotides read TGCAGTGCTAGAGATCTACGGACTAGCAATGAGCAGTTCTTC. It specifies CSARDLRTSNEQFF.

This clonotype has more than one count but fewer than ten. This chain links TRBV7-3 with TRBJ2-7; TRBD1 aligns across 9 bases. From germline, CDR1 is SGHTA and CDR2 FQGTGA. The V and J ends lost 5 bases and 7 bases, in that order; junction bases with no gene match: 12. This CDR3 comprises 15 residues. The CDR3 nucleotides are TGTGCCAGCAGCCGAGGGGGACAGGGTCGTAGTGAGCAGTACTTC. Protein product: CASSRGGQGRSEQYF.

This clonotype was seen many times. The DNA for the CDR3 is TGTGCCAGCAGCTTAAGCGGTCGAAGCTCCTACGAGCAGTACTTC. It codes for CASSLSGRSSYEQYF. The chain couples TRBV7-2 to TRBJ2-7; D is perhaps TRBD2 (5 bases). The V end lost 2 bases, the J end lost 0 bases, and 11 bases lay between the germline ends. Germline CDR1 and CDR2: SGHTA and FQGNSA. CDR3 length equals 15 residues.

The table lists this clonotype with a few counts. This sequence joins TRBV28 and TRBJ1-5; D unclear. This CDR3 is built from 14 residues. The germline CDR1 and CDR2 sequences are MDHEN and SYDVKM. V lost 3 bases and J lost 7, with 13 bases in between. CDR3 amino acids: CASSFSLSGQPQHF. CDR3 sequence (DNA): TGTGCCAGCAGTTTTTCTCTCTCGGGCCAGCCCCAGCATTTT.

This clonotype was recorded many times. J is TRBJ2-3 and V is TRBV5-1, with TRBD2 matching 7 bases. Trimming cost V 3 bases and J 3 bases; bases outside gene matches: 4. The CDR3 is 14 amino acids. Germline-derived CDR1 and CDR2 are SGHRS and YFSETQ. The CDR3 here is CASSSGTITDTQYF. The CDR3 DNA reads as TGCGCCAGCAGCTCCGGGACTATAACAGATACGCAGTATTTT.

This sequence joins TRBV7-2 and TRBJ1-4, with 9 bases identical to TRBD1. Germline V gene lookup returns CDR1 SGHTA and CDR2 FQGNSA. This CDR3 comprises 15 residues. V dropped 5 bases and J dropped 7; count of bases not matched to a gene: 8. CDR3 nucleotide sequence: TGTGCCAGCAGCCGACGGACAGGGGCGGGTGAAAAACTGTTTTTT. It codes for CASSRRTGAGEKLFF. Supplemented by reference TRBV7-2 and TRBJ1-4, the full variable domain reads GAGVSQSPSNKVTEKGKDVELRCDPISGHTALYWYRQSLGQGLEFLIYFQGNSAPDKSGLPSDRFSAERTGGSVSTLTIQRTQQEDSAVYLCASSRRTGAGEKLFFGSGTQLSVL.